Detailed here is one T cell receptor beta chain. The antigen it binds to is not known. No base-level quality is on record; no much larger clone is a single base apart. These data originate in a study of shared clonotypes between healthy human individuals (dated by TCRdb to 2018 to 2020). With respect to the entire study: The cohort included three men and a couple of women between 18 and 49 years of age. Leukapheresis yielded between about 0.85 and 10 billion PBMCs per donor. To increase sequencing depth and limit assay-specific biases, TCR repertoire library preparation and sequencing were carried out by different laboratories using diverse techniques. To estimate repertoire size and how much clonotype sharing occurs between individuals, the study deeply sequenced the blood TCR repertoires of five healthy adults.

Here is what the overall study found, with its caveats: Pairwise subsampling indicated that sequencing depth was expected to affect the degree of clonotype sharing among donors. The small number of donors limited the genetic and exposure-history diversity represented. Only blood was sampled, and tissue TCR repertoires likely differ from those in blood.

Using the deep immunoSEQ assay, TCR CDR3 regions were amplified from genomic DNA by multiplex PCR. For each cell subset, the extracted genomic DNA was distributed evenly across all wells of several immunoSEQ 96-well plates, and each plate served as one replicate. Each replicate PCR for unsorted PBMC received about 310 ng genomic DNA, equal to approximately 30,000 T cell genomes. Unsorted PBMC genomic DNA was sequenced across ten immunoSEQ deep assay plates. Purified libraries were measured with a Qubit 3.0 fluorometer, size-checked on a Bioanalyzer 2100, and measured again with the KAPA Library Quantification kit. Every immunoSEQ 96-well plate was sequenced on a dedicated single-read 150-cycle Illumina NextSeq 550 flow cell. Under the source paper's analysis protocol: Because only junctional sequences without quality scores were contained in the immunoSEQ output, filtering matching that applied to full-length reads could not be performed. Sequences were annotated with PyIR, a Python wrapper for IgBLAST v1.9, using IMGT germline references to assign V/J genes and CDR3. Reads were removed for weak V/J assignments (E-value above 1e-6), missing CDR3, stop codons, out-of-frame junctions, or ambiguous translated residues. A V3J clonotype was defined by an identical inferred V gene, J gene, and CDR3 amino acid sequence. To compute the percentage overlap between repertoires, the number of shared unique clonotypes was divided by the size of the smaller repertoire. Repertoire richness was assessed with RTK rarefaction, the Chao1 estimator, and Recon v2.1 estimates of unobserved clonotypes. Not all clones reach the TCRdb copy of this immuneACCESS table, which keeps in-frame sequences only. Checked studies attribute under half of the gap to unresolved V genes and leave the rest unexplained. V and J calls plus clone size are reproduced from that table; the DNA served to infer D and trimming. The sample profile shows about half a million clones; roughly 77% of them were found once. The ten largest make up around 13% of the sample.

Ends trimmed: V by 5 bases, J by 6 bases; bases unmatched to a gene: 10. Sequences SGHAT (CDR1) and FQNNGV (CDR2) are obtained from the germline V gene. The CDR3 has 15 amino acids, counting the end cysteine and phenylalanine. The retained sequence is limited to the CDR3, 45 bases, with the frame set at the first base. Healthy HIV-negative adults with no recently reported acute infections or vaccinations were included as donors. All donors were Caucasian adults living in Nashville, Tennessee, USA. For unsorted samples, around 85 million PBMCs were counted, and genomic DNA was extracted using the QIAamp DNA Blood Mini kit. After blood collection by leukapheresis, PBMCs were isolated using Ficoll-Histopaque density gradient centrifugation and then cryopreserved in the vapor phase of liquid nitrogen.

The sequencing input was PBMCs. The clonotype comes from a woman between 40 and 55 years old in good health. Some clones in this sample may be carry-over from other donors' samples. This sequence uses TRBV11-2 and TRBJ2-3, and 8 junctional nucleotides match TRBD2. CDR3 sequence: CASSTHSGKGDTQYF. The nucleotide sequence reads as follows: TGTGCCAGCAGCACCCATAGCGGGAAAGGGGATACGCAGTATTTT.